Each of the 9 T cell receptor beta chains below was sequenced from the same sample in a study of beta chain features in type 1 diabetes. Study observations and caveats: In every one of the four CD4+ subsets, TCRB CDR3s were moderately but significantly shorter in Type 1 diabetes patients.

The antigens of these receptors remain unknown. The authors reverse transcribed all of the isolated RNA, so sequencing captured expressed TCRB transcripts. Produced via immunoSEQ multiplex PCR; TCRdb's table is partial and in-frame only. The table has 400,000 or so clones, 8.5% to 10% seen once. What was sequenced was central memory CD4+ T cells from blood. Receptor source: a man in his thirties or forties with type 1 diabetes.

The chain employs TRBV9 and TRBJ2-5; 8 bases map to TRBD2. The V gene end was trimmed by 4 bases and the J gene end by 7 bases; junction bases not matched to a gene: 15. In germline, CDR1 is SGDLS, CDR2 YYNGEE. The CDR3 is 16 residues long. The CDR3 loop is CASSPYSGVPPGTQYF. CDR3 DNA sequence: TGTGCCAGCAGCCCGTATAGCGGGGTCCCCCCGGGGACCCAGTACTTC.

The V call is TRBV28, the J call TRBJ1-2, with D tentatively TRBD1 (6 bases). V was trimmed by 4 bases and J by 6 bases, leaving 12 bases between them. In germline, CDR1 is MDHEN, CDR2 SYDVKM. The CDR3 runs to 13 residues. The DNA for the CDR3 is TGTGCCAGCAGTTCCTACAGGGTAGATGGCTACACCTTC. This translates into CASSSYRVDGYTF.

This clone was counted between two and nine times. V usage is TRBV27 and J usage is TRBJ2-5, with a possible D match to TRBD2 (6 bases). Looked up from germline, CDR1 is MNHEY and CDR2 is SMNVEV (reference sequence). V lost 5 bases to trimming and J lost 5 bases, with 15 bases between them. This CDR3 spans 14 amino acids. The DNA of the CDR3 is TGTGCCAGCAGTCTCCGTTCTAGCGTGGAGACCCAGTACTTC. Translated, it gives CASSLRSSVETQYF.

This clone was seen only a few times. This chain joins TRBV9 and TRBJ2-1; D not resolved. Germline V CDR1 and CDR2: SGDLS, YYNGEE. V lost 4 bases and J lost 4, with 12 bases in between. The CDR3 has 14 amino acids. CDR3 in amino acids: CASSPNDIYNEQFF. In DNA, the CDR3 is TGTGCCAGCAGCCCGAACGACATTTACAATGAGCAGTTCTTC. Full variable domain (missing parts from reference TRBV9 and TRBJ2-1): DSGVTQTPKHLITATGQRVTLRCSPRSGDLSVYWYQQSLDQGLQFLIQYYNGEERAKGNILERFSAQQFPDLHSELNLSSLELGDSALYFCASSPNDIYNEQFFGPGTRLTVL.

This clone was observed a handful of times. Relative to the germline gene, one junction end is altered; a read error may explain this. The V and J genes are TRBV29-1 and TRBJ1-3; D is uncertain. This CDR3 region has 12 residues. Germline lookup yields CDR1 SQVTM and CDR2 ANQGSEA. The CDR3: CSFETPGNTIYF. CDR3 DNA sequence: TGCAGCTTTGAAACCCCTGGAAACACCATATATTTT.

V usage is TRBV4-2 and J usage is TRBJ2-1; D not resolved. The CDR3 sequence is 15 residues long. The V end was cut by 1 base, the J end by 5 bases, with 12 bases between. Germline CDR1 reads LGHNA; CDR2 reads YNFKEQ. CDR3 region: CASSQGPTGDNEQFF. CDR3 nucleotide sequence: TGTGCCAGCAGCCAAGGGCCAACTGGGGACAATGAGCAGTTCTTC.

At least ten counts were recorded for this clone. The chain combines TRBV5-4 with TRBJ2-2, with 9 bases lining up with TRBD1. Germline-derived CDR1 and CDR2 are SGHNT and YYREEE (reference sequence). This CDR3 is 15 amino acids long. With 4 bases clipped from V and 3 bases from J, the junction kept 4 bases outside the gene matches. CDR3 loop: CASSPGTGYTGELFF. The CDR3 DNA is TGTGCCAGCAGCCCCGGGACAGGGTACACCGGGGAGCTGTTTTTT. The complete variable domain, with remaining parts taken from reference TRBV5-4 and TRBJ2-2, reads ETGVTQSPTHLIKTRGQQVTLRCSSQSGHNTVSWYQQALGQGPQFIFQYYREEENGRGNFPPRFSGLQFPNYSSELNVNALELDDSALYLCASSPGTGYTGELFFGEGSRLTVL.

This clone was observed at least ten times. The V and J genes are TRBV16 and TRBJ2-7; 9 nucleotides align to TRBD1. The CDR3 contains 14 residues. Trimming removed 2 bases from V and 3 bases from J; junction bases left unmatched: 2. The germline CDR1 and CDR2 sequences are KGHSY and FQNENV. This CDR3 reads CASSQPGQGYEQYF. DNA of the CDR3: TGTGCCAGCAGCCAACCGGGACAGGGCTACGAGCAGTACTTC.

This clone has only a few counts. The chain combines TRBV10-3 with TRBJ2-1, with TRBD1 identical over 10 bases. The germline V gene has CDR1 ENHRY and CDR2 SYGVKD. The CDR3 extends over 15 amino acids. After removal of 4 bases from V and 5 bases from J, the junction contained 5 bases not matched to a gene. CDR3 in DNA: TGTGCCATCAGTGGCCGGGACAGGGGCAACAATGAGCAGTTCTTC. Its translation: CAISGRDRGNNEQFF.